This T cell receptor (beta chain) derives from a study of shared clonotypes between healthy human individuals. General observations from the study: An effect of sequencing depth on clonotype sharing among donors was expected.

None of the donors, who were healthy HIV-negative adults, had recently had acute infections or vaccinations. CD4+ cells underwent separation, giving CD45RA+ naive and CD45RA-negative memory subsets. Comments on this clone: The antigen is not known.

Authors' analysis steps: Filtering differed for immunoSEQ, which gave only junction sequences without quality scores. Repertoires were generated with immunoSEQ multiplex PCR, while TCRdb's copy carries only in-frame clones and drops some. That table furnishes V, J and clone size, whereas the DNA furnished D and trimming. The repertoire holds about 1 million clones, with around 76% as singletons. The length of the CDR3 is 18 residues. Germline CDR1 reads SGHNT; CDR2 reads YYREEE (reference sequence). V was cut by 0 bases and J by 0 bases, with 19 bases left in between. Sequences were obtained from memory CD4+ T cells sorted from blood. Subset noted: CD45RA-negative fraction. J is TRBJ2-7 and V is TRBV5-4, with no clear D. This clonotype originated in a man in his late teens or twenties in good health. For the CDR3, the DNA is TGTGCCAGCAGCTTGGCCGGTCGGGTGGCGGATTACTCCTACGAGCAGTACTTC. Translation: CASSLAGRVADYSYEQYF. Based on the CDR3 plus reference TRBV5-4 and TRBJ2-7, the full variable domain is ETGVTQSPTHLIKTRGQQVTLRCSSQSGHNTVSWYQQALGQGPQFIFQYYREEENGRGNFPPRFSGLQFPNYSSELNVNALELDDSALYLCASSLAGRVADYSYEQYFGPGTRLTVT.